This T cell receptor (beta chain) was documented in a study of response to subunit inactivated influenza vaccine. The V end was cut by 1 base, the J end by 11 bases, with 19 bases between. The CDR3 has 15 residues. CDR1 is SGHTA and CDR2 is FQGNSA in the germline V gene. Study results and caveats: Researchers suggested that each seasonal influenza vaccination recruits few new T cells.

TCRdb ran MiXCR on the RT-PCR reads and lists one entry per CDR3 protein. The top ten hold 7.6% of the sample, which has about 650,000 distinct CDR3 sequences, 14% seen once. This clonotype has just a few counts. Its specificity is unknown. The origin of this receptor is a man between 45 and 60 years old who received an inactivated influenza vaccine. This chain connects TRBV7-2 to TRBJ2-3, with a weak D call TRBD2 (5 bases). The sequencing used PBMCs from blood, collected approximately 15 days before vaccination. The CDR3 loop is CASSLGSGGWIEQYF. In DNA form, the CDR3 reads TGTGCCAGCAGCTTAGGATCCGGCGGGTGGATTGAGCAGTATTTT.